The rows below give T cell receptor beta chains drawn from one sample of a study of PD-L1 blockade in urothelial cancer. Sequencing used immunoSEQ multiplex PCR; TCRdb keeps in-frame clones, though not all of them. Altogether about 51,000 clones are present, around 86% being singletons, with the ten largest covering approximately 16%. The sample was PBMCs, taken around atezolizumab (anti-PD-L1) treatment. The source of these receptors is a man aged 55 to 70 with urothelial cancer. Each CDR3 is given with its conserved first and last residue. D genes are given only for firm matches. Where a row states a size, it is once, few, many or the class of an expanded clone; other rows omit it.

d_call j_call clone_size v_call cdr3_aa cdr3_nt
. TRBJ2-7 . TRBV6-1 CASSAPRQDNEQYF TGTGCCAGCAGTGCCCCCCGACAGGACAACGAGCAGTACTTC
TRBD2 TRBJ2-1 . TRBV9 CASSVAGGYNNEQFF TGTGCCAGCAGCGTGGCGGGAGGGTATAACAATGAGCAGTTCTTC
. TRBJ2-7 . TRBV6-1 CASNRESAGGEQYF TGTGCCAGCAACAGGGAGTCAGCTGGTGGGGAGCAGTACTTC
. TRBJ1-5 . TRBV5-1 CASSPPAAVNQPQHF TGCGCCAGCAGCCCGCCGGCGGCGGTCAATCAGCCCCAGCATTTT
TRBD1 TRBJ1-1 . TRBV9 CASSVVPGQGMDTEAFF TGTGCCAGCAGCGTAGTCCCGGGACAGGGTATGGACACTGAAGCTTTCTTT
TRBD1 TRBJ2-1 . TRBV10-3 CAISESGTGYYNEQFF TGTGCCATCAGTGAGTCCGGGACAGGGTACTACAATGAGCAGTTCTTC
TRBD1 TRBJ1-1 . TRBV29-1 CSAEGQMNTEAFF TGCAGCGCCGAGGGACAGATGAACACTGAAGCTTTCTTT
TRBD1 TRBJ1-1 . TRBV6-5 CASSSDRGPLYTEAFF TGTGCCAGCAGTTCTGACAGGGGGCCTTTGTACACTGAAGCTTTCTTT
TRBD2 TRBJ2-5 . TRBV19 CATAGLAGSYFETQYF TGTGCCACCGCGGGACTAGCGGGATCGTATTTCGAGACCCAGTACTTC
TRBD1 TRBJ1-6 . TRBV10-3 CAITGDRGSPLHF TGTGCCATCACTGGGGACAGGGGTTCACCCCTCCACTTT
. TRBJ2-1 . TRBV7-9 CASSFLRQPGEQFF TGTGCCAGCAGCTTCTTGCGACAACCGGGGGAGCAGTTCTTC
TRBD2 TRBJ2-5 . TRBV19 CASSIRGLAGGIQETQYF TGTGCCAGTAGTATCCGAGGACTAGCGGGGGGGATTCAAGAGACCCAGTACTTC
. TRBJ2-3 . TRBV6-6 CASIDGQRHNTDTQYF TGTGCCAGCATCGATGGACAGCGACACAACACAGATACGCAGTATTTT
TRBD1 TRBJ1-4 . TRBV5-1 CASSTGTGNEKLFF TGCGCCAGCAGCACTGGGACAGGGAATGAAAAACTGTTTTTT
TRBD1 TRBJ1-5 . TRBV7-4 CASSLVQGGNSNQPQHF TGTGCCAGCAGCTTAGTACAGGGGGGGAATAGCAATCAGCCCCAGCATTTT
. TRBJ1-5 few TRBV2 CASSEWGLFQPQHF TGTGCCAGCAGTGAGTGGGGGCTTTTTCAGCCCCAGCATTTT
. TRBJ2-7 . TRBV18 CASSPRALPEQYF TGTGCCAGCTCACCACGGGCTCTCCCGGAGCAGTACTTC
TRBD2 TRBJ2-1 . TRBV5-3 CARSWRLAGGYNEQFF TGTGCCAGAAGCTGGAGGCTAGCGGGGGGGTACAATGAGCAGTTCTTC
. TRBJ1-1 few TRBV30 CAWTIERRTEAFF TGTGCCTGGACCATCGAGAGGAGAACTGAAGCTTTCTTT
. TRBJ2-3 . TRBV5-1 CASSSYSGTPPDTQYF TGCGCCAGCAGCTCTTATTCCGGGACACCGCCAGATACGCAGTATTTT
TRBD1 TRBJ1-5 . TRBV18 CASSPDRVEPQHF TGTGCCAGCTCACCGGACAGGGTGGAGCCCCAGCATTTT
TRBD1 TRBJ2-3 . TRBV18 CASSPQGQGVADTQYF TGTGCCAGCTCACCACAGGGACAGGGGGTAGCAGATACGCAGTATTTT
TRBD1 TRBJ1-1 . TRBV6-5 CASRRQGVGTEAFF TGTGCCAGCAGGAGACAGGGAGTCGGCACTGAAGCTTTCTTT